The 24 T cell receptor beta chains reported below all come from one sample, sequenced in a study of shared clonotypes between healthy human individuals. Libraries were prepared by immunoSEQ multiplex PCR; TCRdb keeps only in-frame clonotypes and omits some of them. The sample records some 350,000 clones, around 67% being singletons. Sequences were obtained from memory CD4+ T cells sorted from blood. The subset is: CD45RA-negative fraction. Receptors originate from a man aged 25 to 40 in good health.

CDR3 loop: CASSYGTGAEAFF. DNA for the CDR3: TGTGCCAGCAGTTATGGGACAGGGGCCGAAGCTTTCTTT. The V gene is TRBV6-6, the J gene TRBJ1-1; 10 nucleotides line up with TRBD1. V shed 3 bases, J shed 8 bases, and the junction held 3 bases outside the gene matches. Germline CDR1 and CDR2: MNHNY and SVGAGI (reference sequence). This CDR3 is 13 amino acids long.

To note about this clone: A far larger clone is just one base off, so this is likely a read error. The CDR3 ends on some other residue instead of the conserved phenylalanine or tryptophan, so this is likely a read error. The J gene is TRBJ1-1, the V gene TRBV5-1; 7 bases agree with TRBD1. Trimming removed 5 bases from V and 4 bases from J; junction bases left unmatched: 5. The CDR3 extends over 13 amino acids. Germline CDR1 is SGHRS and CDR2 is YFSETQ. The CDR3 protein is CASSNDRVTEAFL. For the CDR3, the DNA is TGCGCCAGCAGTAACGACAGGGTCACTGAAGCTTTCCTT.

In this sample, this clone turned up a few times. The V call is TRBV6-1, the J call TRBJ1-1; D remains ambiguous. Deletions cut 5 bases from V and 3 bases from J, with 13 bases between. Germline CDR1 MNHNS, CDR2 SASEGT. The CDR3 sequence is 14 residues long. CDR3 sequence reads: CASSPRWAYTEAFF. CDR3 nucleotides: TGTGCCAGCAGTCCCCGCTGGGCTTACACTGAAGCTTTCTTT.

The CDR3 loop is CASRSTSGRSGELFF. The CDR3 nucleotides read TGTGCCAGCAGATCGACTAGCGGGAGATCCGGGGAGCTGTTTTTT. V gene TRBV2 combines with J gene TRBJ2-2; 12 bases are a match to TRBD2. The CDR3 extends over 15 amino acids. Per the germline V gene, CDR1 is SNHLY and CDR2 is FYNNEI. V trimming: 6 bases; J trimming: 6 bases; junction bases outside the gene matches: 5.

This rearrangement joins TRBV9 to TRBJ2-1; 7 nucleotides match TRBD1. With V trimmed by 3 bases and J by 0 bases, 3 bases remained unmatched. Germline CDR1 reads SGDLS; CDR2 reads YYNGEE. The CDR3 runs to 15 residues. The CDR3, as DNA: TGTGCCAGCAGCGCAGGGACAGTCTCCTACAATGAGCAGTTCTTC. It specifies CASSAGTVSYNEQFF.

This rearrangement joins TRBV29-1 to TRBJ2-7; D might be TRBD1 (6 bases). The ends were cut back, 6 bases at V and 6 bases at J, with 21 bases in the middle. The V gene's germline CDR1 is SQVTM and CDR2 ANQGSEA. The CDR3 totals 14 residues. CDR3 in amino acids: CSVFKDSTIGEQYF. In nucleotides, the CDR3 is TGCAGCGTCTTCAAGGACAGCACCATTGGCGAGCAGTACTTC.

J is TRBJ2-1 and V is TRBV7-9, with 9 nucleotides matching TRBD1. This CDR3 is 19 amino acids long. The V and J ends lost 6 bases and 0 bases, in that order; junction bases with no gene match: 15. In germline, CDR1 is SEHNR, CDR2 FQNEAQ (reference sequence). The CDR3 here is CASSPRDRASLRSYNEQFF. The CDR3 DNA reads as TGTGCCAGCAGTCCCCGGGACAGGGCCTCCCTCCGCTCCTACAATGAGCAGTTCTTC. The variable domain in full, with the rest retrieved from reference TRBV7-9 and TRBJ2-1, is DTGVSQNPRHKITKRGQNVTFRCDPISEHNRLYWYRQTLGQGPEFLTYFQNEAQLEKSRLLSDRFSAERPKGSFSTLEIQRTEQGDSAMYLCASSPRDRASLRSYNEQFFGPGTRLTVL.

This clone showed up just a few times. Additional DNA sequences in this sample encode the identical CDR3. CDR3 amino acids: CASSPVWRNTGELFF. CDR3 DNA: TGCGCCAGCAGCCCCGTTTGGCGTAACACCGGGGAGCTGTTTTTT. The V call is TRBV5-1, the J call TRBJ2-2; no clear D. Germline V gene sequence: CDR1 SGHRS, CDR2 YFSETQ. Trimming took 4 bases from V and 2 from J, leaving 12 bases between them. This CDR3 comprises 15 residues. Drawing the rest from reference TRBV5-1 and TRBJ2-2, the complete variable domain is KAGVTQTPRYLIKTRGQQVTLSCSPISGHRSVSWYQQTPGQGLQFLFEYFSETQRNKGNFPGRFSGRQFSNSRSEMNVSTLELGDSALYLCASSPVWRNTGELFFGEGSRLTVL.

V and J are TRBV5-4 and TRBJ2-5; D is undetermined. Germline V gene data show CDR1 as SGHNT and CDR2 as YYREEE (reference sequence). Trimming took 0 bases from V and 3 from J, leaving 6 bases between them. The CDR3 is made up of 13 amino acids. CDR3 sequence reads: CASSLGDEETQYF. The CDR3 bases are TGTGCCAGCAGCTTGGGCGATGAAGAGACCCAGTACTTC.

The genes are TRBV7-9 and TRBJ1-4, with 10 bases matching TRBD1. The trim removed 6 bases at V and 7 bases at J, leaving 5 bases unmatched. This CDR3 comprises 14 residues. Germline V lookup: CDR1 SEHNR, CDR2 FQNEAQ (reference sequence). DNA of the CDR3: TGTGCCAGCAGTTCCGGGACAGGGGTTGAAAAACTGTTTTTT. Translating it yields CASSSGTGVEKLFF.

This clone turned up a few times. V usage is TRBV25-1 and J usage is TRBJ1-2, with TRBD1 matching 7 bases. J gave up 6 bases and V 7 bases, and 8 bases lay outside the gene matches. CDR3 length equals 13 residues. CDR1 MGHDK and CDR2 SYGVNS come from the germline V gene. DNA of the CDR3: TGTGCCAGCAAGCAAACAGGGGTCGATGGCTACACCTTC. Its protein product is CASKQTGVDGYTF.

Comment on this clone: The sample has other DNA sequences that encode this CDR3 too. V is TRBV5-1 and J is TRBJ2-3, with unresolved D. Germline V CDR1 and CDR2: SGHRS, YFSETQ. This CDR3 spans 14 amino acids. Trimming took off 6 bases at V and 0 bases at J, with 11 bases between the two ends. The CDR3 DNA reads as TGCGCCAGCATGCGTGGCGGAAGCACAGATACGCAGTATTTT. Amino acid sequence: CASMRGGSTDTQYF.

A single count supports this clone. Additional DNA sequences in this sample encode the identical CDR3. This sequence joins TRBV7-9 and TRBJ1-1; D uncertain. The CDR3 spans 11 residues. Trimming pared 3 bases from V and 8 bases from J, leaving 7 bases between. Looked up from germline, CDR1 is SEHNR and CDR2 is FQNEAQ (reference sequence). The chain's CDR3 is CASSLAFEAFF. The CDR3 DNA is TGTGCCAGCAGCTTGGCATTCGAAGCTTTCTTT. Drawing the rest from reference TRBV7-9 and TRBJ1-1, the complete variable domain is DTGVSQNPRHKITKRGQNVTFRCDPISEHNRLYWYRQTLGQGPEFLTYFQNEAQLEKSRLLSDRFSAERPKGSFSTLEIQRTEQGDSAMYLCASSLAFEAFFGQGTRLTVV.

This clone appeared a few times. The chain links TRBV5-4 to TRBJ2-1; unclear D gene. This CDR3 has 15 residues. The germline V gene has CDR1 SGHNT and CDR2 YYREEE (reference sequence). Trimming took off 5 bases at V and 0 bases at J, with 12 bases between the two ends. CDR3 nucleotide sequence: TGTGCCAGCAGTCCTCCCGTGAGCTCCTACAATGAGCAGTTCTTC. Residues: CASSPPVSSYNEQFF. Full variable domain (missing parts from reference TRBV5-4 and TRBJ2-1): ETGVTQSPTHLIKTRGQQVTLRCSSQSGHNTVSWYQQALGQGPQFIFQYYREEENGRGNFPPRFSGLQFPNYSSELNVNALELDDSALYLCASSPPVSSYNEQFFGPGTRLTVL.

The genes are TRBV7-9 and TRBJ1-3, with D uncertain. From germline, CDR1 is SEHNR and CDR2 FQNEAQ (reference sequence). The ends were cut back, 5 bases at V and 2 bases at J, with 10 bases in the middle. CDR3 size: 14 residues. The CDR3 DNA follows: TGTGCCAGCAGCCCCCTATCTACTGGAAACACCATATATTTT. Amino acid sequence: CASSPLSTGNTIYF. Supplemented by reference TRBV7-9 and TRBJ1-3, the full variable domain reads DTGVSQNPRHKITKRGQNVTFRCDPISEHNRLYWYRQTLGQGPEFLTYFQNEAQLEKSRLLSDRFSAERPKGSFSTLEIQRTEQGDSAMYLCASSPLSTGNTIYFGEGSWLTVV.

This clone was found a few times. This sequence joins TRBV12-5 and TRBJ2-3; TRBD2 agrees at 15 bases. V lost 4 bases, J lost 6 bases, and 2 bases stayed unmatched. The CDR3 has 15 residues. CDR1 LGHNT and CDR2 FRNRAP come from the germline V gene. The CDR3 DNA follows: TGTGCTAGTGGTTCCGGGACTAGCGGGAGGGATACGCAGTATTTT. Protein product: CASGSGTSGRDTQYF. The full variable domain, rest sourced from reference TRBV12-5 and TRBJ2-3, is DARVTQTPRHKVTEMGQEVTMRCQPILGHNTVFWYRQTMMQGLELLAYFRNRAPLDDSGMPKDRFSAEMPDATLATLKIQPSEPRDSAVYFCASGSGTSGRDTQYFGPGTRLTVL.

The chain joins TRBV28 to TRBJ1-1; D is unresolved. Germline V gene data show CDR1 as MDHEN and CDR2 as SYDVKM. The CDR3 spans 12 residues. V was clipped by 8 bases and J by 1 base, with 8 bases between them. CDR3 DNA: TGTGCCAGCGCCACCGGGAACACTGAAGCTTTCTTT. It translates to CASATGNTEAFF.

The sample holds one count of this clone. This sequence joins TRBV27 and TRBJ2-3, with a weak D call TRBD1 (5 bases). Trimming left V 6 bases short and J 7 bases short, with 26 bases between. Per germline, CDR1 MNHEY and CDR2 SMNVEV (reference sequence). The CDR3 is 17 residues long. The CDR3 DNA reads as TGTGCCAGCAGACCCCAAGGCAGGGTTTCTACCGCTAATACGCAGTATTTT. It yields the protein CASRPQGRVSTANTQYF.

The rearrangement joins TRBV9 to TRBJ2-2; possible D gene TRBD2, 5 bases. CDR3 length: 14 amino acids. Trimming cost V 6 bases and J 5 bases, with 14 bases left between them. Per the germline V gene, CDR1 is SGDLS and CDR2 is YYNGEE. The CDR3 DNA is TGTGCCAGCACTAGATCTAGCAGGACCGGGGAGCTGTTTTTT. Translated: CASTRSSRTGELFF.

The chain links TRBV19 to TRBJ2-3; TRBD2 might be the D (6 bases). V was shortened by 3 bases and J by 1 base, with 20 bases between the two germline ends. The CDR3 covers 18 residues. Germline V gives CDR1 LNHDA, CDR2 SQIVND (reference sequence). CDR3 loop: CASSIRGWYRDGTDTQYF. DNA of the CDR3: TGTGCCAGTAGTATTCGGGGGTGGTATCGGGACGGCACAGATACGCAGTATTTT.

A word on this clone: Other DNA sequences in the same sample also yield this CDR3. The CDR3, as DNA: TGTGCCAGCAGCGTAGGCGATGGTGAGCAGTTCTTC. This sequence encodes CASSVGDGEQFF. The chain has TRBV9 and TRBJ2-1; D is unresolved. Per germline, CDR1 SGDLS and CDR2 YYNGEE. V gave up 0 bases and J gave up 9 bases, with 7 bases separating them. The CDR3 totals 12 residues.

The rearrangement uses TRBV27 and TRBJ2-3, with D possibly being TRBD1 or TRBD2 (5 bases each). The CDR3 runs to 15 residues. The V gene's germline CDR1 is MNHEY and CDR2 SMNVEV (reference sequence). V gave up 5 bases and J gave up 5 bases, with 17 bases separating them. The CDR3 DNA reads as TGTGCCAGCAGTCCCAGACCGGGACGCCGAGATACGCAGTATTTT. Translated, it gives CASSPRPGRRDTQYF.

The chain uses TRBV6-1 and TRBJ2-5; D gene uncertain. There are 12 residues in the CDR3. V lost 4 bases, J lost 3 bases, and 6 bases lay in between. Germline loops: CDR1 MNHNS, CDR2 SASEGT. The CDR3 DNA follows: TGTGCCAGCAGTGTTGGGAAAGAGACCCAGTACTTC. Encoded protein: CASSVGKETQYF.

V usage is TRBV14 and J usage is TRBJ2-1; possibly TRBD1 for D (5 bases). V dropped 3 bases and J dropped 0 bases, with 9 bases sitting between them. From germline, CDR1 is SGHDN and CDR2 FVKESK. The CDR3 is made up of 15 amino acids. CDR3 region: CASSQGPPSYNEQFF. The CDR3 DNA reads as TGTGCCAGCAGCCAGGGGCCCCCCTCCTACAATGAGCAGTTCTTC.